These 7 T cell receptor beta chains were sequenced from one sample in a study of blood T cell repertoires in COVID-19. The data were produced by immunoSEQ multiplex PCR, yet TCRdb's version contains in-frame clones alone and is incomplete. The table lists about 78,000 clones, around nine tenths of them singletons. The sample was peripheral blood. The source is a woman of 80 years or more with active or convalescent COVID-19.

For the CDR3, the DNA is TGTGCCAGCAGTAGACAGGGGGTCGTAAGAACTGAAGCTTTCTTT. Amino acids: CASSRQGVVRTEAFF. The chain joins TRBV6-5 to TRBJ1-1, with TRBD1 matching 9 bases. Losses at the gene ends were 5 bases for V and 5 bases for J; bases not matched to a gene: 9. There are 15 residues in the CDR3. Germline lookup yields CDR1 MNHEY and CDR2 SVGAGI.

As concerns this clone: Mismatch with germline at one junction end may stem from a read error. The chain employs TRBV19 and TRBJ2-1; maybe TRBD2 (6 bases). The CDR3 is 17 residues long. CDR1 LNHDA and CDR2 SQIVND come from the germline V gene (reference sequence). CDR3 DNA sequence: TGTCCCAGTAGTACCGGGGCGGGGAGGACCGGGCGGGGTGAGCAGTTCTTC. Its protein product is CPSSTGAGRTGRGEQFF.

The chain links TRBV28 to TRBJ2-7, with D perhaps matching TRBD1 (6 bases). V lost 6 bases and J 0 bases, leaving 15 bases between the germline ends. This CDR3 is built from 15 residues. CDR1 and CDR2 from the germline V gene are MDHEN and SYDVKM. CDR3 DNA sequence: TGTGCCAGCAGCACGGACAGTCTCGGCTCCTACGAGCAGTACTTC. It specifies CASSTDSLGSYEQYF.

The chain combines TRBV13 with TRBJ2-3, with 11 bases aligning to TRBD2. With V trimmed by 5 bases and J by 3 bases, 13 bases remained unmatched. This CDR3 has 18 residues. Germline CDR1 reads PRHDT; CDR2 reads FYEKMQ (reference sequence). The CDR3 reads CASSLKGSGGVRTDTQYF. The CDR3 nucleotides read TGTGCCAGCAGCCTGAAGGGTAGCGGGGGGGTGAGAACAGATACGCAGTATTTT.

The chain links TRBV4-2 to TRBJ2-3; the match to TRBD1 covers 7 bases. The CDR3 length is 16 residues. With V trimmed by 1 base and J by 5 bases, 9 bases remained unmatched. CDR1 is LGHNA, CDR2 YNFKEQ, per germline. The CDR3 loop is CASSQVTGTVVDTQYF. CDR3 DNA sequence: TGTGCCAGCAGCCAAGTGACAGGGACAGTGGTAGATACGCAGTATTTT.

The chain has TRBV12-3 or TRBV12-4 and TRBJ2-5, with unresolved D. This CDR3 comprises 11 residues. Trimming left V 7 bases short and J 2 bases short, with 5 bases between. For the CDR3, the DNA is TGTGCCAGCACCGTGCAAGAGACCCAGTACTTC. Its translation: CASTVQETQYF.

The sample holds one count of this clone. CDR3: CAISTGTGARDTQYF. The DNA of the CDR3 is TGTGCCATCAGTACCGGGACAGGGGCGCGAGATACGCAGTATTTT. V and J are TRBV10-3 and TRBJ2-3; TRBD1 aligns across 10 bases. The CDR3 is made up of 15 amino acids. Germline loops: CDR1 ENHRY, CDR2 SYGVKD. Germline trimming cut 5 bases from V and 5 bases from J; bases unmatched to any gene: 7.